This T cell receptor (beta chain) was observed in a study of early T cells in non-severe SARS-CoV-2 infection. One entry per CDR3 protein, called by TCRdb with MiXCR from the 5' RACE reads. Found here are 90,000 to 120,000 distinct CDR3 sequences, roughly 11% of them singletons; the top ten hold approximately 8.1%. Germline CDR1 reads SGHRS; CDR2 reads YFSETQ. V was trimmed by 0 bases and J by 2 bases, leaving 13 bases between them. The CDR3 extends over 16 amino acids. The genes are TRBV5-1 and TRBJ2-3; D is undetermined. This receptor was identified in an adult who was a healthcare worker with PCR-confirmed SARS-CoV-2 infection or an uninfected control (not recorded which). Sequencing was carried out using whole blood. DNA of the CDR3: TGCGCCAGCAGCTTGGGGGATTTGGATTCCACAGATACGCAGTATTTT. Translation gives CASSLGDLDSTDTQYF.